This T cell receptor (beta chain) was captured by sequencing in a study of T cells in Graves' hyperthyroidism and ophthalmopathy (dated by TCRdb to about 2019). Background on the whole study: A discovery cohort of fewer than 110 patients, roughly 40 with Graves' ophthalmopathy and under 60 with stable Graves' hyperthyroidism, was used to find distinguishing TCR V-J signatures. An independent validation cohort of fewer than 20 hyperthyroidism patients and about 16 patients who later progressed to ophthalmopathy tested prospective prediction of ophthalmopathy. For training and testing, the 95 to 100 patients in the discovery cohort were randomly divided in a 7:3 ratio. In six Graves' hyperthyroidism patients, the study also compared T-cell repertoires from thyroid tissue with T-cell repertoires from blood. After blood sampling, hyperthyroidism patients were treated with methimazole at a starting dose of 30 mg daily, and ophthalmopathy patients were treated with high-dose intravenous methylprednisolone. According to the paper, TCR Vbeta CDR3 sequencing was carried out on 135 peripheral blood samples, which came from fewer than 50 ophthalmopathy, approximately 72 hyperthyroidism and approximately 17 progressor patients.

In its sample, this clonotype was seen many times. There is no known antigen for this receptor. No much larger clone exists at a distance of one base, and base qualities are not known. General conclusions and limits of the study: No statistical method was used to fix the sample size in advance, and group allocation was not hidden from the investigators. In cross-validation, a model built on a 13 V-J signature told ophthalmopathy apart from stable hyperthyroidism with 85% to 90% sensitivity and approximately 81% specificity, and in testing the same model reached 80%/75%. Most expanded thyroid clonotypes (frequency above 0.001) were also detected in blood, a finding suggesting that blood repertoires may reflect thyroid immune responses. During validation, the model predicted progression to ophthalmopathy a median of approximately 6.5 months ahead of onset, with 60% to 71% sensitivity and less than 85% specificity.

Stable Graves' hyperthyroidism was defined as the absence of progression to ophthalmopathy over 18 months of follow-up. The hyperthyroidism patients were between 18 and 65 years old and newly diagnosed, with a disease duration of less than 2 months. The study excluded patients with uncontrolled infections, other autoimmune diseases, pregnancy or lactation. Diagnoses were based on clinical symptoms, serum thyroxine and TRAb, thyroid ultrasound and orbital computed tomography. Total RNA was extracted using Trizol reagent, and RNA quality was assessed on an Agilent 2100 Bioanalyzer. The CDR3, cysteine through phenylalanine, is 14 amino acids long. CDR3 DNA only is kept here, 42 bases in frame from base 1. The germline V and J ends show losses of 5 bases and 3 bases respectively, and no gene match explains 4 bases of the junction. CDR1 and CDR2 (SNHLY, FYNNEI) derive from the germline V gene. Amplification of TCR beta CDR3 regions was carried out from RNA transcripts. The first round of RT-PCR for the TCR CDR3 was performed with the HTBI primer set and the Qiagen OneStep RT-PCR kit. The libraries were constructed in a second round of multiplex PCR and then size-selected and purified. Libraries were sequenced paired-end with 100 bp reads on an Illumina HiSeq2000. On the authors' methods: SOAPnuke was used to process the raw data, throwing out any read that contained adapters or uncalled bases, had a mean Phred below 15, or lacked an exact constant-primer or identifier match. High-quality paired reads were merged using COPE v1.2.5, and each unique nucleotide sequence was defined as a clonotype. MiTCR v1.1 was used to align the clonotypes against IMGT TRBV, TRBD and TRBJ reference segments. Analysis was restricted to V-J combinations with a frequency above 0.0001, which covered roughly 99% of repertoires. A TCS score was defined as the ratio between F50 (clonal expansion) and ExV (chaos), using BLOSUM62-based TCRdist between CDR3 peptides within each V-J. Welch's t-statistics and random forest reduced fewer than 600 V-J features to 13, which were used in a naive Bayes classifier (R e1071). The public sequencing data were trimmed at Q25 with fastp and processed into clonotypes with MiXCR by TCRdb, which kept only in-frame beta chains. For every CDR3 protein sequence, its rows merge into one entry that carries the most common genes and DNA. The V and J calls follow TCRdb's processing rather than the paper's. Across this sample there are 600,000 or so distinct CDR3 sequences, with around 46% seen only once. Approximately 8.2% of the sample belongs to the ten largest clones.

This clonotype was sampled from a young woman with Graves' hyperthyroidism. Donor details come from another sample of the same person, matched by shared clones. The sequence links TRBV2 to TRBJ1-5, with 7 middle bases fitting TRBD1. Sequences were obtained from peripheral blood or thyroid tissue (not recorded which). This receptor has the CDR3 CASSWGQNNQPQHF. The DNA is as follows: TGTGCCAGCAGTTGGGGACAGAACAATCAGCCCCAGCATTTT.